This T cell receptor beta chain was sequenced in a study of T cells in localized non-small cell lung cancer. Findings of the study overall: In adjacent lung appeared a median 57 of the top 100 tumor clones. Maximal T cell clonality occurred in uninvolved adjacent lung, with tumor ranking below it. Higher blood T cell density tracked longer overall survival. Sequencing covered just one tumor region, so heterogeneity cannot be ruled out.

Concerning this clone: What it binds is unknown.

Repertoires were generated with immunoSEQ multiplex PCR, while TCRdb's copy carries only in-frame clones and drops some. The data show some 32,000 clones, 85% to 95% seen once. Trimming removed 6 bases from V and 0 bases from J, with 12 bases in between. CDR3 size: 16 residues. The germline V gene encodes CDR1 MNHEY and CDR2 SMNVEV (reference sequence). This chain joins TRBV27 and TRBJ1-6; a possible D gene is TRBD1 (5 bases). Sequencing was performed on peripheral blood, taken before any cancer treatment. This TCR was recovered from a woman between 40 and 69 years old with stage I lung adenocarcinoma. The CDR3 loop is CASSWTQSSYNSPLHF. CDR3 DNA: TGTGCCAGCAGCTGGACACAAAGCTCCTATAATTCACCCCTCCACTTT.